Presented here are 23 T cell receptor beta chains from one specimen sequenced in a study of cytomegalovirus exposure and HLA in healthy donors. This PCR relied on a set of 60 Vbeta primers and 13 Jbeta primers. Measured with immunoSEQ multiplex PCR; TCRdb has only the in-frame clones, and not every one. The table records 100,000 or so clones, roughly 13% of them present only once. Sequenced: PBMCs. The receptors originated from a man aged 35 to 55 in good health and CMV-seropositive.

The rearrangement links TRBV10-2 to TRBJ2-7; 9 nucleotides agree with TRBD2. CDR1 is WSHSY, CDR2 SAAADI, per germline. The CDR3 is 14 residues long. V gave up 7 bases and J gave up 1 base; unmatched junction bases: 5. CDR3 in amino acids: CASNSGGPSYEQYF. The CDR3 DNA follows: TGCGCCAGCAATAGCGGGGGACCTTCCTACGAGCAGTACTTC.

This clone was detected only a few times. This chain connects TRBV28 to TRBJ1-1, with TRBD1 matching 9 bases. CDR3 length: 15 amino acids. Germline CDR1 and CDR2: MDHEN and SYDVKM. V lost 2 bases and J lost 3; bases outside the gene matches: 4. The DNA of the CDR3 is TGTGCCAGCAGTTTACCACGGACAGGGGACACTGAAGCTTTCTTT. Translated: CASSLPRTGDTEAFF.

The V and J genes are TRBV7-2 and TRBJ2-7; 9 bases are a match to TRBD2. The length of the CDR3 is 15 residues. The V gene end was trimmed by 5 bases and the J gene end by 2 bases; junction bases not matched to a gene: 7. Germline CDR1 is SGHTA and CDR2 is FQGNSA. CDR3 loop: CASSPGLARTYEQYF. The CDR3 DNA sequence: TGTGCCAGCAGCCCCGGACTAGCGCGCACCTACGAGCAGTACTTC.

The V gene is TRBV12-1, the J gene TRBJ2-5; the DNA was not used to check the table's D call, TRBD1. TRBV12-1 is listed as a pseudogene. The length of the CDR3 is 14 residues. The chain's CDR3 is CASSFRTGQETQYF. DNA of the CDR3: TGTGCCAGCAGCTTCCGGACAGGCCAAGAGACCCAGTACTTC.

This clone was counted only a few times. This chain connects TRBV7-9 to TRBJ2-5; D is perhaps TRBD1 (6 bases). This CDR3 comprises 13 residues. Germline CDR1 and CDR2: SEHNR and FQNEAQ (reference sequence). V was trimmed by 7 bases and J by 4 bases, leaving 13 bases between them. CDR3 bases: TGTGCCAGCAATACAGGGTTAGGAGAGACCCAGTACTTC. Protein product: CASNTGLGETQYF.

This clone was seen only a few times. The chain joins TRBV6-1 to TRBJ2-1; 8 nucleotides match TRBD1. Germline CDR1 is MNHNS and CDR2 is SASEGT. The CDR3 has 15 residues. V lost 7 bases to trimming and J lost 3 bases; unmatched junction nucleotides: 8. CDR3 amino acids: CASIKGQANYNEQFF. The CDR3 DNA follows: TGTGCCAGCATCAAGGGACAGGCTAACTACAATGAGCAGTTCTTC.

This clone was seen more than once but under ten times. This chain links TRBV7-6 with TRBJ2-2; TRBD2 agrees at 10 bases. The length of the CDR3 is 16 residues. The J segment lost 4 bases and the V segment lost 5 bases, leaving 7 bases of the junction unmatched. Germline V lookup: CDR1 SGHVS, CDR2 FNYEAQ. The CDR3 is CASSQTSGMSTGELFF. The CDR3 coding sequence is TGTGCCAGCAGCCAAACTAGCGGGATGTCCACCGGGGAGCTGTTTTTT.

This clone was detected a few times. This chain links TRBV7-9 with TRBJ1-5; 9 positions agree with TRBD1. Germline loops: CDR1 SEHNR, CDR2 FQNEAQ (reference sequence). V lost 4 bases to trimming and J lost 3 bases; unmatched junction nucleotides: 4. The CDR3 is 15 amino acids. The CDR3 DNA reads TGTGCCAGCAGCTCCGGGACAGGGAACAATCAGCCCCAGCATTTT. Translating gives CASSSGTGNNQPQHF.

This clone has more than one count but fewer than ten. CDR3 in amino acids: CASSLFRTGEAEAFF. The DNA of the CDR3 is TGTGCCAGCAGCTTATTTCGGACAGGGGAGGCTGAAGCTTTCTTT. The V call is TRBV7-8, the J call TRBJ1-1; 9 nucleotides match TRBD1. V lost 2 bases, J lost 6 bases, and 7 bases stayed unmatched. This CDR3 comprises 15 residues. Germline V gene sequence: CDR1 SGHVS, CDR2 FQNEAQ.

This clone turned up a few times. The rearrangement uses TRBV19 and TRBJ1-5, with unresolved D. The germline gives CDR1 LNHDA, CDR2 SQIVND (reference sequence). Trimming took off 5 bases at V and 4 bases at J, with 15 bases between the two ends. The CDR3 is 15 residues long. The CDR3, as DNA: TGTGCCAGTAGTCTCCCGCAGGTGAGAAATCAGCCCCAGCATTTT. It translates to CASSLPQVRNQPQHF. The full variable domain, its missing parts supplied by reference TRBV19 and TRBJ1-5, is DGGITQSPKYLFRKEGQNVTLSCEQNLNHDAMYWYRQDPGQGLRLIYYSQIVNDFQKGDIAEGYSVSREKKESFPLTVTSAQKNPTAFYLCASSLPQVRNQPQHFGDGTRLSIL.

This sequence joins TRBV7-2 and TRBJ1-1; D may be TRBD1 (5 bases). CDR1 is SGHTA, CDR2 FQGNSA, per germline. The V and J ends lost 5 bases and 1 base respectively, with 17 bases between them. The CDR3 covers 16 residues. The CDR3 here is CASSLRGAGTNTEAFF. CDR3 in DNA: TGTGCCAGCAGCCTCCGAGGGGCGGGGACGAACACTGAAGCTTTCTTT.

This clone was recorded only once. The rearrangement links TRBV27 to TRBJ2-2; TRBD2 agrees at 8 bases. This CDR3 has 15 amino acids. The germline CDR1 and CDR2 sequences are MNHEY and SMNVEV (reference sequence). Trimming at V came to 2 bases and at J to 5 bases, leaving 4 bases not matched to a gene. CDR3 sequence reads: CASSLGTRRTGELFF. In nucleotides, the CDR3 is TGTGCCAGCAGTTTAGGGACTAGGAGGACCGGGGAGCTGTTTTTT.

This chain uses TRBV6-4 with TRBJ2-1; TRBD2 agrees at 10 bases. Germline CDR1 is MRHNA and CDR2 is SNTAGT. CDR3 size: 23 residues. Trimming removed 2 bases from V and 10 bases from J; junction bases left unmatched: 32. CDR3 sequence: CASSDGWAGGNKGASGSGWEQFF. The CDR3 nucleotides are TGTGCCAGCAGTGACGGCTGGGCAGGCGGTAACAAGGGGGCTAGCGGGAGCGGCTGGGAGCAGTTCTTC.

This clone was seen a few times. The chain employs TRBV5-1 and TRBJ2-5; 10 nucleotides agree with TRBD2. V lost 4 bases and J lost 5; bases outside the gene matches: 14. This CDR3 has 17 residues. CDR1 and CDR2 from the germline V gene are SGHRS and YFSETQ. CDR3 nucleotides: TGCGCCAGCAGCAGATTGACTAGCGGGCTTTCCAGGGAGACCCAGTACTTC. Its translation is CASSRLTSGLSRETQYF.

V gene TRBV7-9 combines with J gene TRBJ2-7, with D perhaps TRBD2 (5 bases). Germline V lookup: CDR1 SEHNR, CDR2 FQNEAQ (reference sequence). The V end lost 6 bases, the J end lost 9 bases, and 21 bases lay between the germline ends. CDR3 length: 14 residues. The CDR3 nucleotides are TGTGCCAGCAGTCCGACGATAGCGACCCCAGGGCAGTACTTC. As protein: CASSPTIATPGQYF.

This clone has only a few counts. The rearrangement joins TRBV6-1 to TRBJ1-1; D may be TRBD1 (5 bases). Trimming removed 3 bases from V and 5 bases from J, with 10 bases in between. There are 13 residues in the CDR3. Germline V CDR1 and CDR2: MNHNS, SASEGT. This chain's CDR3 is CASSDSGRTEAFF. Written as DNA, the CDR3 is TGTGCCAGCAGTGATTCAGGGAGGACTGAAGCTTTCTTT.

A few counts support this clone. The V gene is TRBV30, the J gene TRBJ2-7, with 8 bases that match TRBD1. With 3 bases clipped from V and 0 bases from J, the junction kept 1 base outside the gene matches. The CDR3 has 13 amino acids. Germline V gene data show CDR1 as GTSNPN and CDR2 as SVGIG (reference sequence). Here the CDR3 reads CAWRTGVSYEQYF. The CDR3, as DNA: TGTGCCTGGAGGACAGGGGTCTCCTACGAGCAGTACTTC.

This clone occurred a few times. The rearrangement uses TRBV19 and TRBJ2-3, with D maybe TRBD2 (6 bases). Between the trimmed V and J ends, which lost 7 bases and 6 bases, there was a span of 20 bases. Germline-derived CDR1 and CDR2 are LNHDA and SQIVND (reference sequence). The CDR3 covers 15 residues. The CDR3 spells CASTGWGGGADTQYF. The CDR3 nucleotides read TGTGCCAGTACCGGGTGGGGCGGAGGGGCTGATACGCAGTATTTT.

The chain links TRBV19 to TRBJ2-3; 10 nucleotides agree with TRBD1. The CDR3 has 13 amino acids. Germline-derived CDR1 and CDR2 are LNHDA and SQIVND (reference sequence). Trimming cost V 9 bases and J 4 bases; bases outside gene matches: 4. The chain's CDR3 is CASATGGPDTQYF. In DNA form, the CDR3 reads TGTGCCAGCGCGACAGGGGGCCCAGATACGCAGTATTTT.

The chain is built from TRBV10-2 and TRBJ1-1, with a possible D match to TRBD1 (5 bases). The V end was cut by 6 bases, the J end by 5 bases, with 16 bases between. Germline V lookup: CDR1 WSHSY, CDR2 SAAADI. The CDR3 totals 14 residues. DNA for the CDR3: TGCGCCAGCAGATACTCAGGGTCCTTAACTGAAGCTTTCTTT. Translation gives CASRYSGSLTEAFF.

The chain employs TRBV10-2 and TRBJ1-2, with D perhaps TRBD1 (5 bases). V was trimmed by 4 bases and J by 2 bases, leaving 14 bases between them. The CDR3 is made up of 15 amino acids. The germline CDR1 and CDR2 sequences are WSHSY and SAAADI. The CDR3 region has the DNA TGCGCCAGCAGTGCCCCGGGACGGGGGAACTATGGCTACACCTTC. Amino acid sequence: CASSAPGRGNYGYTF.

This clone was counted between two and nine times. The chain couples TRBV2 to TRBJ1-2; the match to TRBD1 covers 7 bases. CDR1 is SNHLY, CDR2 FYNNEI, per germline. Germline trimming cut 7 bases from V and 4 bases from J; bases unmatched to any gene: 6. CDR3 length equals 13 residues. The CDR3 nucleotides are TGTGCCAGCACCCGGACAGGAGGCTATGGCTACACCTTC. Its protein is CASTRTGGYGYTF.

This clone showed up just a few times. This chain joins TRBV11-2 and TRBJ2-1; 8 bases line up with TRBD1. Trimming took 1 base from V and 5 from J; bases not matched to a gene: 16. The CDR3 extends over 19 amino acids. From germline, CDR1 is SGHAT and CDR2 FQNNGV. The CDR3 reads CASSLVAWIGQGWNNEQFF. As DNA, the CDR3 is TGTGCCAGCAGCTTAGTTGCTTGGATAGGACAGGGCTGGAACAATGAGCAGTTCTTC.